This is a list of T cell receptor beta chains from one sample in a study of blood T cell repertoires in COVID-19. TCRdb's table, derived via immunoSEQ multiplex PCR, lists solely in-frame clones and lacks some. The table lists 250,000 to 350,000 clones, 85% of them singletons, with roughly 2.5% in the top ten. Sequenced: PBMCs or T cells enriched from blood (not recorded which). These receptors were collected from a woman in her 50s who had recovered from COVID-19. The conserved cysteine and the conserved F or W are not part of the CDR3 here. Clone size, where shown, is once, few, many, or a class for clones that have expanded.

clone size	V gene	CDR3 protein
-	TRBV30	ACIRLSSYNEQF
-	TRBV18	ASSPQASNQPQH
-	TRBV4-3	ASSQRDSSTEAF
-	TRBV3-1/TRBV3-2	ASSQEPSRGVDGYT
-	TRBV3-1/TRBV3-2	AVGSGRSYNEQF
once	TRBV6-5	ASNGVSYEQY
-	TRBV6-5	ASSSLDRGTNQPQH
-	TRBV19	ASSKQGTSGYNEQF
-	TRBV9	ASSPRRDLSYNEQF
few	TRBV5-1	ASSLGQRETQY
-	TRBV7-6	ASSHPGTDSGNTIY
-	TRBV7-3	ASSKGALAGITDTQY
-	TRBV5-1	ASSHTGKFYEQY
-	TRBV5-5	ASTGEEAEKLF
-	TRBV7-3	ASSLGGTGSEQY
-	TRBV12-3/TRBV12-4	ASSFQQGPGYT
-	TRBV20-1	SPRRGEKLF
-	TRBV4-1	ASSQTTGEAQPQH
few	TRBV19	ASTLHRGQNYGYT
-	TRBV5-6	ASSNLLMTGKQYNEQF
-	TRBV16	ASSQSRAGQGSPLH
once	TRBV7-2	ASSNRQGYNSPLH
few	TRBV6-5	ASSLRLAGGETQY
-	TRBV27	ASSYAGGSYEQY
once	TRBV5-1	ASRGTASYEQY
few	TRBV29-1	SVRQGITGELF
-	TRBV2	ASTPPSTGVYGYT
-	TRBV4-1	ASSQPNRVTEAF
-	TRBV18	ASSPARGLMDTEAF
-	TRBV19	ASSIVTNHEKLF
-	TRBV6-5	ASSYSRTGANSPLH
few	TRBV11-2	ASSFGLAGDEQY
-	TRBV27	ASSIIQGLDTQY
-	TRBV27	ASSEKDRGLANEKLF
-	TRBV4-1	ASSRGPRTGELF
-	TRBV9	ASSAAGGRQF
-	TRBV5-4	ASSQGLAGFSYNEQF
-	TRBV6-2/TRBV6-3	ASSPRTGSGNTIY
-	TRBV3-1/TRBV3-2	ASSQDGGAGYT
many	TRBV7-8	ASSLGLNTGELF
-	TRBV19	ASSTTAGFTIY